What follows are 5 T cell receptor beta chains derived from one specimen sequenced in a study of regulatory T cells in long-lasting Graves disease. The authors built TCR beta libraries using iRepertoire HTBI primers and Arm-PCR of CDR3 regions. TCRdb re-analysed the multiplex PCR reads in MiXCR, keeping a single row per CDR3 protein. Of roughly 410,000 distinct CDR3 sequences listed, approximately 16% are singletons. Time point denoted: newly diagnosed GD, antithyroid drugs for less than 3 months. From RNA extracted from PBMCs, the TCR library was made. This same sample was also part of a study on T cells in Graves' hyperthyroidism and ophthalmopathy.

The source was peripheral blood mononuclear cells (PBMCs), collected at new diagnosis, from a patient treated with antithyroid drugs. The receptors come from a woman in her forties with Graves disease.

This clonotype showed up many times. The J gene is TRBJ2-3, the V gene TRBV7-9; no definite D call. The CDR3 contains 16 residues. Trimming pared 2 bases from V and 1 base from J, leaving 13 bases between. The germline V gene has CDR1 SEHNR and CDR2 FQNEAQ (reference sequence). This CDR3 reads CASSLLVVRGTDTQYF. The CDR3 region has the DNA TGTGCCAGCAGCTTATTGGTAGTACGGGGCACAGATACGCAGTATTTT.

This clonotype came up many times. V is TRBV28 and J is TRBJ2-5, with D perhaps TRBD2 (5 bases). CDR1 is MDHEN, CDR2 SYDVKM, per germline. Trimming cost V 6 bases and J 5 bases, with 19 bases left between them. The CDR3 is 15 residues long. As DNA, the CDR3 is TGTGCCAGCAGCCGATTGAGGGTCCTGGGGGAGACCCAGTACTTC. Residues: CASSRLRVLGETQYF.

This clonotype was seen ten or more times. This chain connects TRBV12-3 or TRBV12-4 to TRBJ2-7; 13 nucleotides match TRBD2. V shed 6 bases, J shed 4 bases, and the junction held 6 bases outside the gene matches. The CDR3 loop spans 15 amino acids. CDR3 sequence reads: CASRWTSGSNYEQYF. Written as DNA, the CDR3 is TGTGCCAGCAGATGGACTAGCGGGAGTAATTACGAGCAGTACTTC.

There are many counts of this clonotype. The rearrangement joins TRBV6-1 to TRBJ2-7; 9 bases fit TRBD1. The CDR3 is 14 amino acids. After removal of 10 bases from V and 1 base from J, the junction contained 8 bases not matched to a gene. CDR1 is MNHNS, CDR2 SASEGT, per germline. In DNA form, the CDR3 reads TGTGCCATAGACAGCGGACAGGGGTCCTACGAGCAGTACTTC. This sequence encodes CAIDSGQGSYEQYF.

This clonotype was seen at least ten times. This chain uses TRBV12-3 or TRBV12-4 with TRBJ1-4; tentatively, D is TRBD1 (6 bases). CDR3 length: 15 amino acids. V lost 6 bases to trimming and J lost 5 bases, with 16 bases between them. For the CDR3, the DNA is TGTGCCAGCAGCCTAGACAGGTCTCCAAATGAAAAACTGTTTTTT. Protein: CASSLDRSPNEKLFF.